These 11 T cell receptor beta chains came from one sample sequenced in a study of T cell changes during pregnancy in multiple sclerosis. Profiling relied on immunoSEQ multiplex PCR, and the TCRdb table lists in-frame clones only, not all of them. The sample consists of around 110,000 clones, 85% to 95% of them appearing once. The sample consisted of peripheral blood, taken after pregnancy. These receptors all stem from a female donor with multiple sclerosis, enrolled in a pregnancy study.

The chain is built from TRBV5-1 and TRBJ2-7; 12 bases map to TRBD2. CDR3 length: 15 residues. Germline V gene data show CDR1 as SGHRS and CDR2 as YFSETQ. V was clipped by 4 bases and J by 0 bases; unmatched bases: 2. The CDR3 bases are TGCGCCAGCAGCCTAGCGGGAGGGGGCTCCTACGAGCAGTACTTC. It yields the protein CASSLAGGGSYEQYF.

The gene calls are TRBV4-1 and TRBJ1-2; 7 bases are a match to TRBD1. J was trimmed by 1 base and V by 5 bases; bases with no gene match: 7. Germline loops: CDR1 MGHRA, CDR2 YSYEKL. There are 15 residues in the CDR3. CDR3 in DNA: TGCGCCAGCAGCTATCGACAGGGAGGTAACTATGGCTACACCTTC. It encodes CASSYRQGGNYGYTF.

This clone was seen a few times. The chain uses TRBV5-1 and TRBJ2-2; 8 bases agree with TRBD2. Germline CDR1 SGHRS, CDR2 YFSETQ. V gave up 0 bases and J gave up 3 bases; unmatched junction bases: 4. The CDR3 is 16 residues long. The CDR3 DNA reads as TGCGCCAGCAGCTTGGGGTTAGCGGGGCACACCGGGGAGCTGTTTTTT. Translation gives CASSLGLAGHTGELFF.

This chain uses TRBV4-1 with TRBJ2-7; 9 positions match TRBD1. The CDR3 runs to 15 residues. Germline V gene lookup returns CDR1 MGHRA and CDR2 YSYEKL. V lost 1 base and J lost 2; bases outside the gene matches: 3. The CDR3 nucleotides are TGCGCCAGCAGCCAAGGACAGGGGGGAACCTACGAGCAGTACTTC. This sequence encodes CASSQGQGGTYEQYF.

This clone was counted only a few times. V gene TRBV7-9 combines with J gene TRBJ1-2; a weak D match, TRBD1 (6 bases). Germline CDR1 is SEHNR and CDR2 is FQNEAQ (reference sequence). The CDR3 extends over 15 amino acids. V lost 4 bases and J lost 0, with 12 bases in between. The CDR3 protein is CASSWGQFPNYGYTF. The CDR3 coding sequence is TGTGCCAGCAGCTGGGGGCAGTTTCCTAACTATGGCTACACCTTC. Full variable domain (outside the CDR3, taken from reference TRBV7-9 and TRBJ1-2): DTGVSQNPRHKITKRGQNVTFRCDPISEHNRLYWYRQTLGQGPEFLTYFQNEAQLEKSRLLSDRFSAERPKGSFSTLEIQRTEQGDSAMYLCASSWGQFPNYGYTFGSGTRLTVV.

The CDR3 loop is CASSLDRLEAGYTF. In nucleotides, the CDR3 is TGTGCCAGCAGCTTAGACAGGTTAGAAGCTGGCTACACCTTC. The rearrangement links TRBV11-2 to TRBJ1-2, with unresolved D. CDR3 size: 14 residues. The germline gives CDR1 SGHAT, CDR2 FQNNGV. V dropped 0 bases and J dropped 7 bases, with 12 bases sitting between them.

This chain links TRBV6-6 with TRBJ2-1; possible D gene TRBD2, 6 bases. Trimming stripped 8 bases from V and 1 base from J, with 12 bases between. Germline-derived CDR1 and CDR2 are MNHNY and SVGAGI (reference sequence). The CDR3 has 14 residues. CDR3 coding DNA: TGTGCCAGCTTGTCTAGCGCGTCCTACAATGAGCAGTTCTTC. Translation gives CASLSSASYNEQFF.

The DNA for the CDR3 is TGTGCCAGCAGCCCCCTGGGGGGGCAGGTGAGTCGTCAGCCCCAGCATTTT. This codes for CASSPLGGQVSRQPQHF. The genes are TRBV7-6 and TRBJ1-5; a possible D gene is TRBD1 (6 bases). The germline V gene has CDR1 SGHVS and CDR2 FNYEAQ. The CDR3 length is 17 residues. V lost 5 bases and J lost 6, with 23 bases in between.

The chain uses TRBV4-1 and TRBJ1-5; D call uncertain. From germline, CDR1 is MGHRA and CDR2 YSYEKL. CDR3 length: 15 amino acids. Trimming stripped 1 base from V and 5 bases from J, with 12 bases between. The CDR3 sequence: CASSQGPQVYQPQHF. The CDR3 region has the DNA TGCGCCAGCAGCCAAGGGCCGCAGGTTTATCAGCCCCAGCATTTT.

The CDR3 sequence: CASSLGPGLAYEQYF. CDR3 nucleotides: TGTGCCAGCAGTTTGGGGCCGGGACTAGCTTACGAGCAGTACTTC. This chain links TRBV28 with TRBJ2-7; 9 bases fit TRBD2. J gave up 4 bases and V 3 bases, and 7 bases lay outside the gene matches. The CDR3 is made up of 15 amino acids. CDR1 is MDHEN, CDR2 SYDVKM, per germline.

The chain has TRBV6-1 and TRBJ1-3; D ambiguous. The CDR3 covers 15 residues. The V end was cut by 3 bases, the J end by 0 bases, with 9 bases between. Germline values: CDR1 MNHNS, CDR2 SASEGT. The CDR3 DNA follows: TGTGCCAGCAGTGATTTGGCATACTCTGGAAACACCATATATTTT. It specifies CASSDLAYSGNTIYF.